This entry features one TCR beta chain sequence. This clone was found a few times. Its antigen is unknown. Per-base quality was not reported, and no clone a single base away is much larger than it. CDR1 LNHNV and CDR2 YYDKDF were looked up in the germline V gene (reference sequence). The cysteine opens and the phenylalanine closes a CDR3 of 14 amino acids. The sequence is cut down to CDR3 DNA, 42 bases in frame from base 1. V sheds 0 bases and J sheds 2 bases, leaving 8 bases between their ends. The sample comes from a study of T cell responses to AZD1222 COVID-19 vaccine (dated by TCRdb to about 2021). Broadly, across the study: TCR sequencing was performed for about 240 trial participants, of whom about 200 were given two doses of AZD1222 and around 25 were given two doses of MenACWY control vaccine. Trial participants were enrolled by age into 18-55, 56-69 and 70-plus year subgroups, with about 150, 27 and 61 TCR-sequenced participants respectively.

The time point label on this specimen signifies: about 28 days (+/-7) after the second vaccine dose. This sample's treatment or condition label indicates: meningococcal conjugate vaccine given as trial control. Vaccinee samples were obtained from the UK trials COV001 and COV002, which included a single-blind randomized controlled phase 2/3 trial of AZD1222 (ChAdOx1 nCoV-19) in healthy adults. For TCRbeta chain sequencing, PBMC samples from trial participants were taken at day 0 and at day 28 after the second dose. The CDR3 regions of human TCRbeta chains were subjected to immunosequencing. As for how the authors treated the data: TCRs in the repertoires were matched against a reference library of SARS-CoV-2-specific TCRs that had been generated with the MIRA antigen-specificity platform. Breadth was defined as the fraction of unique TCRs that were SARS-CoV-2-associated, and depth was defined as the fraction of total T cells that were SARS-CoV-2-associated. Using the MIRA data, each spike-specific TCR was mapped to the spike region that the TCR reacts to and placed in a CD4 or CD8 class. Log10-transformed breadth and depth values were compared by one-way ANOVA with Sidak's multiple comparisons tests. The table was pulled from immuneACCESS by TCRdb, which kept in-frame rearrangements only. Such tables lose some clones; where checked, under half of the loss comes from unresolved V genes, and the rest has no known cause. V, J and clone size derive from that table, while D and trimming were established from the DNA sequence. This sample has some 170,000 clones in its table, and just under 90% of those were observed once. Roughly 4.3% of the sample is taken by the ten largest.

Overall results and qualifications from the work: The 56-69-year group was small, and its depth increase did not reach significance, likely because of low power. Most participants were white British and females outnumbered males, and the authors suggested that clonal diversity may have been underestimated. Conclusions about previously exposed vaccinees are limited, since just six or seven AZD1222 recipients were seropositive for SARS-CoV-2 at baseline. A significant rise in spike-specific TCR breadth and depth was observed after two AZD1222 doses relative to day 0 and relative to MenACWY recipients. Reportedly, close to half of the unique spike-specific TCRs recognized epitopes lying outside the regions that are mutated in the B.1.351 and B.1.1.7 variants. Vaccine-associated CD4 TCRs spanned the whole spike protein, with dominant responses in regions 160-218 and 743-854. No day 14 peak-response samples were available, so repertoires were characterized only after the peak T cell response.

The rearranged segments are TRBV15 and TRBJ2-7; TRBD1 is a possible D gene, resting on 6 matching bases. This material consisted of peripheral blood, taken 28 days after the second dose of the MenACWY control vaccine. The sequence was obtained from an adult who received the MenACWY meningococcal vaccine as a control. The CDR3 loop reads CATSRDRQAYEQYF. The DNA is TGTGCCACCAGCAGAGATCGACAGGCCTACGAGCAGTACTTC.